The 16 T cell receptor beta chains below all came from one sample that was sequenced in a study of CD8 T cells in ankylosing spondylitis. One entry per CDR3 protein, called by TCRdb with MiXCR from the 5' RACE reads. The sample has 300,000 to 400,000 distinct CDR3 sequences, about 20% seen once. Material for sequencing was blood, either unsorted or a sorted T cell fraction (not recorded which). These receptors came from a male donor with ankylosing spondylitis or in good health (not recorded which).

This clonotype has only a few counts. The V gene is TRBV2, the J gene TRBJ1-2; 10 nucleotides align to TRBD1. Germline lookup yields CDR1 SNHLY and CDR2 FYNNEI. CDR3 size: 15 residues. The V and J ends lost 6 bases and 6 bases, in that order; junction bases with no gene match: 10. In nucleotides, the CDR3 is TGTGCCAGCAGCATTTGGGACAGGGGAGGAGATGGCTACACCTTC. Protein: CASSIWDRGGDGYTF.

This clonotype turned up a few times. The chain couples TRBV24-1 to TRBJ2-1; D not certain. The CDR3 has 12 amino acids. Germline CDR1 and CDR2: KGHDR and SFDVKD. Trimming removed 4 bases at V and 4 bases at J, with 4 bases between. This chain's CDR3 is CATSDSYNEQFF. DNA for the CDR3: TGTGCCACCAGTGACAGTTACAATGAGCAGTTCTTC.

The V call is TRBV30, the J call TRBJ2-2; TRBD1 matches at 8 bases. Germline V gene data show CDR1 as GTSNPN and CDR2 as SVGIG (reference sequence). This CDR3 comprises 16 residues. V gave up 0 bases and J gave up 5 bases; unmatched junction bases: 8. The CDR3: CAWSVPSRGHTGELFF. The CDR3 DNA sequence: TGTGCCTGGAGTGTACCTTCCAGGGGGCATACCGGGGAGCTGTTTTTT.

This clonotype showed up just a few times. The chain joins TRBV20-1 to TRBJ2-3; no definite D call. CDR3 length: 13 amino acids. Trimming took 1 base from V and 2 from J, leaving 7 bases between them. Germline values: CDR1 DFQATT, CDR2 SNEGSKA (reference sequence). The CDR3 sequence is CSARGVDTDTQYF. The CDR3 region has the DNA TGCAGTGCTAGAGGGGTGGACACAGATACGCAGTATTTT.

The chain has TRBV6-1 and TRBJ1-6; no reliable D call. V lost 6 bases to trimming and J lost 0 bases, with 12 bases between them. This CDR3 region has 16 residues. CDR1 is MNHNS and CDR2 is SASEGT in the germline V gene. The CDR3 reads CASSPDGSSYNSPLHF. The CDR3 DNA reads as TGTGCCAGCAGCCCCGACGGTAGCTCCTATAATTCACCCCTCCACTTT.

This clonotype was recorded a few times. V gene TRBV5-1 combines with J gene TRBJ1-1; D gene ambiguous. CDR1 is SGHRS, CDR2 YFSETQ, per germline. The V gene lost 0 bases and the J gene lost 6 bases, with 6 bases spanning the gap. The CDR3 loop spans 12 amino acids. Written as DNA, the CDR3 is TGCGCCAGCAGCTTGGAAGGTTCTGAAGCTTTCTTT. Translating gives CASSLEGSEAFF.

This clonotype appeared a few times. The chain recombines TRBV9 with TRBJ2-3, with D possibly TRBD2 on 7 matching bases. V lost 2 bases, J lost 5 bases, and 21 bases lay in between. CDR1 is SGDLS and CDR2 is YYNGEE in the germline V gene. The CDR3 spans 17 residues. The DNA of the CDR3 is TGTGCCAGCAGCGTGTGGGACGGCGGGGGCGGACAAGATACGCAGTATTTT. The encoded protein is CASSVWDGGGGQDTQYF.

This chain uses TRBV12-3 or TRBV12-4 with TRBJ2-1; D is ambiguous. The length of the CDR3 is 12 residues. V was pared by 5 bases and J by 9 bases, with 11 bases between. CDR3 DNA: TGTGCCAGCAGTCACGATGGGTCTGAGCAGTTCTTC. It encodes CASSHDGSEQFF.

For the CDR3, the DNA is TGTGCCAGCTTGGCCCCGGGACAGGGGATCAGAGATACGCAGTATTTT. It translates to CASLAPGQGIRDTQYF. The chain couples TRBV12-3 or TRBV12-4 to TRBJ2-3, with 10 bases fitting TRBD1. Trimming cost V 8 bases and J 5 bases; bases outside gene matches: 13. The CDR3 is made up of 16 amino acids.

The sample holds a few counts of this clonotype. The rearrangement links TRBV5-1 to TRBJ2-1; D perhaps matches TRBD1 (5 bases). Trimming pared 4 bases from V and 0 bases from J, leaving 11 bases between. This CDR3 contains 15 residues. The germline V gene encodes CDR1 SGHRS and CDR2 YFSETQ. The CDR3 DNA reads TGCGCCAGCAGCCTCCAGGGCATCTCCTACAATGAGCAGTTCTTC. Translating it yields CASSLQGISYNEQFF.

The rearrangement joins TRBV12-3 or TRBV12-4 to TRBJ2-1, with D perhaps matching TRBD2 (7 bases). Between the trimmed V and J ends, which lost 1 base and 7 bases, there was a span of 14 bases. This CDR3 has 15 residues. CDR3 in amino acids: CASSLEGEGGNEQFF. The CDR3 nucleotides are TGTGCCAGCAGTTTAGAGGGGGAGGGAGGGAATGAGCAGTTCTTC.

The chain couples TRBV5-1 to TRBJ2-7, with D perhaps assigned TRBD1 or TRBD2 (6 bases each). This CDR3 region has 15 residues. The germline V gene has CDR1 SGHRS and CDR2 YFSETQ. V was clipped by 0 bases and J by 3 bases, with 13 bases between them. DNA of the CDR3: TGCGCCAGCAGCTTGGCAGGGGAGGTATACTACGAGCAGTACTTC. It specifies CASSLAGEVYYEQYF.

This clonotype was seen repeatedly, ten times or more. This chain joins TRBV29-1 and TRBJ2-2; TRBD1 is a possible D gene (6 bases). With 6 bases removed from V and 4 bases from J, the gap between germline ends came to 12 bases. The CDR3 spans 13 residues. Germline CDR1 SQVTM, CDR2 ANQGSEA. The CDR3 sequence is CSVDSGVTGELFF. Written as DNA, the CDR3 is TGCAGCGTAGACTCAGGGGTCACCGGGGAGCTGTTTTTT.

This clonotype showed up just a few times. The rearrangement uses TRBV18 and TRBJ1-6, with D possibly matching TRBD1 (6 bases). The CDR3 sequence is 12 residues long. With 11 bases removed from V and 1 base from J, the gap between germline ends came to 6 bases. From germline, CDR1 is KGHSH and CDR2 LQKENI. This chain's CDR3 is CAGQSYNSPLHF. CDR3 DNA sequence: TGTGCCGGACAGTCCTATAATTCACCCCTCCACTTT.

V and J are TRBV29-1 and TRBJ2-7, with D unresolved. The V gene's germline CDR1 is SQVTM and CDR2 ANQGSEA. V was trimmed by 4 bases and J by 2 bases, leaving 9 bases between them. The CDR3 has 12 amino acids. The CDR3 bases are TGCAGCGTTGTATCCCAAACCTACGAGCAGTACTTC. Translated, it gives CSVVSQTYEQYF.

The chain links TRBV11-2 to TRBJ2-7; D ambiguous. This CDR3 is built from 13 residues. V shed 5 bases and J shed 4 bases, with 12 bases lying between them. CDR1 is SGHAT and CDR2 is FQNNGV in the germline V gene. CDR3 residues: CASSAVDIYEQYF. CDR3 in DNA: TGTGCCAGCAGCGCCGTGGATATTTACGAGCAGTACTTC.